The 3 T cell receptor beta chains in this list originate from one sample, sequenced in a study of cytomegalovirus exposure and HLA in healthy donors. Profiling relied on immunoSEQ multiplex PCR, and the TCRdb table lists in-frame clones only, not all of them. The sample lists around 61,000 clones; over 90% were seen once. Sequenced sample: PBMCs. The receptor set was obtained from a man between 18 and 29 years old in good health and CMV-seropositive.

The V and J genes are TRBV30 and TRBJ2-5; D possibly corresponds to TRBD1 (5 bases). Germline CDR1 is GTSNPN and CDR2 is SVGIG (reference sequence). This CDR3 spans 12 amino acids. The germline V and J ends were trimmed by 5 bases and 5 bases, with 12 bases remaining between them. The CDR3, as DNA: TGTGCCTGGGGACACCGTGTCGAGACCCAGTACTTC. Its translation is CAWGHRVETQYF.

The chain links TRBV6-6 to TRBJ2-3, with 15 bases fitting TRBD2. The V gene end was trimmed by 5 bases and the J gene end by 6 bases; junction bases not matched to a gene: 6. From germline, CDR1 is MNHNY and CDR2 SVGAGI (reference sequence). This CDR3 has 16 residues. Here the CDR3 DNA reads TGTGCCAGCAGTCGGACTAGCGGGAGGGGCGGGGATACGCAGTATTTT. Residues: CASSRTSGRGGDTQYF.

This chain links TRBV10-1 with TRBJ2-7; maybe TRBD2 (6 bases). This CDR3 has 13 amino acids. The germline V gene encodes CDR1 WNHNN and CDR2 SYGVQD (reference sequence). V lost 4 bases and J 4 bases, leaving 11 bases between the germline ends. The CDR3 loop is CASSGGGAYEQYF. The CDR3 coding sequence is TGCGCCAGCAGTGGCGGAGGGGCGTACGAGCAGTACTTC.